What follows are 14 T cell receptor beta chains derived from one specimen sequenced in a study of T cell clones after liver transplantation. Data came from immunoSEQ multiplex PCR; TCRdb stores just in-frame clones and leaves some out. The top ten hold about 2.8% of the sample, which has tens of thousands of clones, roughly 80% seen once. Sequencing used CD4+ T cells from blood, obtained at the 22-month timepoint. Receptors originate from a human patient who received a liver transplant. Some of these T cells may belong to the graft donor.

To note about this clone: At one end, the junction sequence differs from germline, possibly due to a read error. The chain recombines TRBV11-3 with TRBJ2-7; D is uncertain. Germline loops: CDR1 SGHNT, CDR2 YENEEA. The CDR3 length is 14 residues. This chain's CDR3 is CASSQSLTSHEQYF. The CDR3 region has the DNA TGTGCCAGCAGCCAATCGTTGACCTCCCACGAGCAGTACTTC.

This clone has more than one count but fewer than ten. The chain is built from TRBV4-3 and TRBJ2-1, with 7 positions matching TRBD2. This CDR3 comprises 17 residues. J lost 4 bases, V lost 2 bases, and 11 bases had no gene match. CDR1 is LGHNA and CDR2 is YSLEER in the germline V gene. DNA of the CDR3: TGCGCCAGCAGCCAACCTGTGGGGCGGGGGAAATACAATGAGCAGTTCTTC. This translates into CASSQPVGRGKYNEQFF.

The chain joins TRBV2 to TRBJ2-3; 11 bases match TRBD2. CDR3 length: 17 residues. CDR1 is SNHLY and CDR2 is FYNNEI in the germline V gene. Losses at the gene ends were 6 bases for V and 3 bases for J; bases not matched to a gene: 11. The CDR3 nucleotides read TGTGCCAGCAGCCCCGGGGTAGCGGGAGGGGGGACAGATACGCAGTATTTT. Protein product: CASSPGVAGGGTDTQYF.

This rearrangement joins TRBV4-1 to TRBJ2-3, with a possible D match to TRBD1 (6 bases). Trimming took 1 base from V and 0 from J, leaving 11 bases between them. This CDR3 spans 16 amino acids. The germline V gene has CDR1 MGHRA and CDR2 YSYEKL. CDR3 sequence (DNA): TGCGCCAGCAGCCAAGGGGGGCTCCCTAGCACAGATACGCAGTATTTT. It is translated as CASSQGGLPSTDTQYF.

The count of this clone is one. This rearrangement joins TRBV7-3 to TRBJ2-3; the match to TRBD2 covers 15 bases. Germline V CDR1 and CDR2: SGHTA, FQGTGA. V trimming: 0 bases; J trimming: 0 bases; junction bases outside the gene matches: 7. This CDR3 region has 20 residues. The CDR3 sequence is CASSLTLPGLAGGSTDTQYF. The DNA of the CDR3 is TGTGCCAGCAGCTTAACCCTTCCGGGACTAGCGGGGGGAAGCACAGATACGCAGTATTTT.

In DNA form, the CDR3 reads TGTGCCAGCAGCTTAGGGGGACAGGCAAACTACGAGCAGTACTTC. Translated: CASSLGGQANYEQYF. This chain joins TRBV7-9 and TRBJ2-7, with 8 bases lining up with TRBD1. CDR3 length: 15 residues. The germline CDR1 and CDR2 sequences are SEHNR and FQNEAQ (reference sequence). J was trimmed by 3 bases and V by 1 base; bases with no gene match: 5.

This chain links TRBV28 with TRBJ1-5; a weak D match, TRBD1 (5 bases). The V and J ends lost 7 bases and 8 bases respectively, with 12 bases between them. From germline, CDR1 is MDHEN and CDR2 SYDVKM. This CDR3 has 12 amino acids. The DNA for the CDR3 is TGTGCCAGCACCACGGTAGGGGAGCCCCAGCATTTT. Residues: CASTTVGEPQHF.

The chain combines TRBV5-1 with TRBJ1-2; D is perhaps TRBD1 (6 bases). The CDR3 has 12 amino acids. Trimming took 4 bases from V and 10 from J, leaving 14 bases between them. Germline CDR1 and CDR2: SGHRS and YFSETQ. As DNA, the CDR3 is TGCGCCAGCAGCCGGACAGAAAGGGACTACACCTTC. Translation gives CASSRTERDYTF.

The chain carries TRBV30 and TRBJ2-3; a possible D gene is TRBD2 (6 bases). This CDR3 region has 13 residues. V was trimmed by 3 bases and J by 4 bases, leaving 11 bases between them. Germline V gene data show CDR1 as GTSNPN and CDR2 as SVGIG (reference sequence). The CDR3 spells CAWSGSNADTQYF. DNA for the CDR3: TGTGCCTGGAGCGGGAGTAACGCAGATACGCAGTATTTT.

CDR3 bases: TGTGCCAGCAGCGAGCAAACAGGGGGCCTCGGGGCCAACGTCCTGACTTTC. This sequence encodes CASSEQTGGLGANVLTF. The rearrangement uses TRBV9 and TRBJ2-6; 9 bases are a match to TRBD1. V shed 3 bases and J 4 bases; nucleotides not matched to a gene: 8. The CDR3 sequence is 17 residues long. CDR1 is SGDLS and CDR2 is YYNGEE in the germline V gene.

This clone has just one count. V is TRBV5-1 and J is TRBJ2-3; D possibly corresponds to TRBD1 (6 bases). Looked up from germline, CDR1 is SGHRS and CDR2 is YFSETQ. The CDR3 has 18 residues. V was cut by 0 bases and J by 3 bases, with 20 bases left in between. The CDR3 DNA follows: TGCGCCAGCAGCTTGGCCGATCTCGTTGGGCAGGGGACAGATACGCAGTATTTT. Protein product: CASSLADLVGQGTDTQYF.

The J gene is TRBJ1-4, the V gene TRBV2; D call uncertain. V was cut by 3 bases and J by 6 bases, with 8 bases left in between. Germline V gene data show CDR1 as SNHLY and CDR2 as FYNNEI. The CDR3 has 13 amino acids. The CDR3 is CASSEGEYEKLFF. CDR3 DNA: TGTGCCAGCAGTGAGGGAGAATATGAAAAACTGTTTTTT. Variable domain in full (rest from reference TRBV2 and TRBJ1-4): EPEVTQTPSHQVTQMGQEVILRCVPISNHLYFYWYRQILGQKVEFLVSFYNNEISEKSEIFDDQFSVERPDGSNFTLKIRSTKLEDSAMYFCASSEGEYEKLFFGSGTQLSVL.

CDR3 amino acids: CASSPGPSRGYTF. In DNA form, the CDR3 reads TGTGCCAGCAGCCCCGGACCCAGTCGGGGCTACACCTTC. The gene calls are TRBV7-9 and TRBJ1-2; D gene unclear. Germline V lookup: CDR1 SEHNR, CDR2 FQNEAQ (reference sequence). This CDR3 comprises 13 residues. V dropped 5 bases and J dropped 8 bases, with 15 bases sitting between them.

This chain connects TRBV30 to TRBJ1-3; 10 bases align to TRBD1. V shed 4 bases and J 2 bases; nucleotides not matched to a gene: 8. CDR1 is GTSNPN and CDR2 is SVGIG in the germline V gene (reference sequence). The CDR3 has 16 residues. CDR3 coding DNA: TGTGCCTGGACTCGCCGGGACAGGGGTGCTGGAAACACCATATATTTT. This gives the protein CAWTRRDRGAGNTIYF.